At least ten counts were recorded for the clone carrying this TCR beta chain. This specimen comes from a study of identical twins. TCRdb called the 5' RACE reads again in MiXCR, with one record for every CDR3 protein. The data hold about 340,000 distinct CDR3 sequences, with 8.5% to 10% observed a single time. This receptor was identified in a woman in her 50s in good health. Source material: naive T cells sorted from blood.

The CDR3 region has the DNA TGTGCTAGTGGTTTGGTACTAAGGCAGAGCACAGATACGCAGTATTTT. Its translation is CASGLVLRQSTDTQYF. J is TRBJ2-3 and V is TRBV12-5; D uncertain. This CDR3 is 16 amino acids long. CDR1 is LGHNT, CDR2 FRNRAP, per germline. Trimming left V 0 bases short and J 0 bases short, with 10 bases between.